The 16 T cell receptor beta chains reported below all come from one sample, sequenced in a study of cytomegalovirus exposure and HLA in healthy donors. PCR used 60 Vbeta primers and 13 Jbeta primers. Sequencing used immunoSEQ multiplex PCR; TCRdb keeps in-frame clones, though not all of them. The sample has about 120,000 clones; 8.5% to 10% are singletons. The source material was PBMCs. These receptors came from a man aged 30 to 45 in good health and CMV-seronegative.

The J gene is TRBJ2-1, the V gene TRBV7-9; 10 bases match TRBD2. Germline CDR1 reads SEHNR; CDR2 reads FQNEAQ (reference sequence). Trimming cost V 2 bases and J 4 bases; bases outside gene matches: 5. The CDR3 contains 16 residues. Here the CDR3 reads CASSLNEGLAYNEQFF. The CDR3 DNA is TGTGCCAGCAGCTTAAATGAGGGACTAGCGTACAATGAGCAGTTCTTC.

This sequence joins TRBV5-6 and TRBJ1-3; 10 bases fit TRBD1. J lost 2 bases, V lost 6 bases, and 5 bases had no gene match. Germline V CDR1 and CDR2: SGHDT, YYEEEE. The CDR3 totals 15 residues. CDR3 loop: CASNLDRGPGNTIYF. DNA of the CDR3: TGTGCCAGCAACCTTGACAGGGGGCCTGGAAACACCATATATTTT.

J is TRBJ1-2 and V is TRBV29-1, with a weak D call TRBD1 (5 bases). Trimming cost V 3 bases and J 6 bases, with 11 bases left between them. Germline V gene lookup returns CDR1 SQVTM and CDR2 ANQGSEA. The CDR3 consists of 12 residues. For the CDR3, the DNA is TGCAGCGTTGACAGGGAATCGGATGGCTACACCTTC. Amino acid sequence: CSVDRESDGYTF.

This clone was seen a handful of times. The V call is TRBV5-1, the J call TRBJ2-3, with TRBD2 matching over 9 bases. Germline V CDR1 and CDR2: SGHRS, YFSETQ. The CDR3 spans 16 residues. Losses at the gene ends were 4 bases for V and 3 bases for J; bases not matched to a gene: 9. CDR3 in amino acids: CASSQKRTSETDTQYF. CDR3 nucleotide sequence: TGCGCCAGCAGCCAAAAACGGACTAGCGAAACAGATACGCAGTATTTT. Drawing the rest from reference TRBV5-1 and TRBJ2-3, the complete variable domain is KAGVTQTPRYLIKTRGQQVTLSCSPISGHRSVSWYQQTPGQGLQFLFEYFSETQRNKGNFPGRFSGRQFSNSRSEMNVSTLELGDSALYLCASSQKRTSETDTQYFGPGTRLTVL.

In its sample, this clone was seen a few times. This rearrangement joins TRBV29-1 to TRBJ1-1, with D tentatively TRBD1 (6 bases). Trimming pared 4 bases from V and 0 bases from J, leaving 6 bases between. Germline V lookup: CDR1 SQVTM, CDR2 ANQGSEA. This CDR3 region has 12 residues. Written as DNA, the CDR3 is TGCAGCGTTGGACAGGTGAACACTGAAGCTTTCTTT. This encodes CSVGQVNTEAFF.

J is TRBJ1-5 and V is TRBV10-2, with TRBD1 matching 8 bases. The CDR3 totals 19 residues. The germline V gene has CDR1 WSHSY and CDR2 SAAADI. The V and J ends lost 2 bases and 0 bases, in that order; junction bases with no gene match: 12. This CDR3 is CASSERQGATSYSNQPQHF. Written as DNA, the CDR3 is TGCGCCAGCAGTGAGAGGCAGGGGGCTACCTCCTATAGCAATCAGCCCCAGCATTTT.

This clone turned up a few times. The rearrangement joins TRBV2 to TRBJ2-7; TRBD1 matches at 9 bases. With 3 bases clipped from V and 5 bases from J, the junction kept 11 bases outside the gene matches. The CDR3 runs 16 residues. The germline CDR1 and CDR2 sequences are SNHLY and FYNNEI. The CDR3 region has the DNA TGTGCCAGCAGTGATTCCAAGGGACAGGGTCTCAACGAGCAGTACTTC. It specifies CASSDSKGQGLNEQYF.

This clone was picked up a small number of times. The rearrangement links TRBV7-2 to TRBJ2-2; the match to TRBD2 covers 8 bases. The CDR3 has 18 amino acids. Germline V gene sequence: CDR1 SGHTA, CDR2 FQGNSA. Trimming at V came to 0 bases and at J to 1 base, leaving 7 bases not matched to a gene. The CDR3: CASSLALASGLNTGELFF. The CDR3 DNA follows: TGTGCCAGCAGCTTAGCCCTGGCTAGCGGGTTGAACACCGGGGAGCTGTTTTTT.

This clone has only a few counts. V usage is TRBV29-1 and J usage is TRBJ2-3; 16 nucleotides match TRBD2. CDR1 and CDR2 (germline): SQVTM, ANQGSEA. CDR3 length: 19 residues. Unmatched junction bases numbered 10, after V lost 4 bases and J lost 0 bases. This chain's CDR3 is CSVVNGTSGRATSTDTQYF. For the CDR3, the DNA is TGCAGCGTTGTGAATGGGACTAGCGGGAGGGCGACTAGCACAGATACGCAGTATTTT.

This clone appeared a few times. The chain carries TRBV5-6 and TRBJ1-6; 7 bases line up with TRBD1. This CDR3 spans 15 amino acids. From germline, CDR1 is SGHDT and CDR2 YYEEEE. The junction had 2 bases not matched to a gene; V was cut back by 0 bases and J by 5 bases. The CDR3 loop reads CASSLVTGDNSPLHF. The CDR3 DNA sequence: TGTGCCAGCAGCTTGGTAACAGGGGATAATTCACCCCTCCACTTT.

In this sample, this clone turned up a few times. The V and J genes are TRBV7-8 and TRBJ1-1, with D perhaps matching TRBD1 (5 bases). Germline CDR1 is SGHVS and CDR2 is FQNEAQ. This CDR3 region has 15 residues. The V end lost 1 base, the J end lost 4 bases, and 13 bases lay between the germline ends. The CDR3 loop is CASSLGTDIGTEAFF. The CDR3 DNA sequence: TGTGCCAGCAGCTTAGGGACGGACATCGGCACTGAAGCTTTCTTT.

This clone was picked up a small number of times. This chain connects TRBV9 to TRBJ2-1, with 8 positions matching TRBD1. The V and J ends lost 4 bases and 4 bases, in that order; junction bases with no gene match: 7. CDR3 length equals 15 residues. CDR1 is SGDLS, CDR2 YYNGEE, per germline. CDR3 protein: CASSFGTGEYNEQFF. The CDR3 region has the DNA TGTGCCAGCAGCTTTGGGACAGGAGAATACAATGAGCAGTTCTTC.

The CDR3 DNA sequence: TGCGCCAGCTTGGGACTAGCGGGAGCAACAGGCGGGGAGCTGTTTTTT. It specifies CASLGLAGATGGELFF. The V call is TRBV5-1, the J call TRBJ2-2, with 14 bases identical to TRBD2. V lost 7 bases, J lost 7 bases, and 9 bases stayed unmatched. The CDR3 totals 16 residues. Germline V lookup: CDR1 SGHRS, CDR2 YFSETQ.

V is TRBV18 and J is TRBJ2-3; D gene unclear. Germline V CDR1 and CDR2: KGHSH, LQKENI. The CDR3 has 15 residues. Trimming removed 5 bases at V and 2 bases at J, with 14 bases between. The CDR3 protein is CASSSRVKATDTQYF. For the CDR3, the DNA is TGTGCCAGCTCAAGCCGGGTTAAGGCCACAGATACGCAGTATTTT.

Only a few counts were recorded for this clone. The J gene is TRBJ2-7, the V gene TRBV4-3; D is unresolved. This CDR3 is 14 amino acids long. Germline V gene sequence: CDR1 LGHNA, CDR2 YSLEER. Trimming shortened V by 4 bases and J by 5 bases, and 15 bases separated the two germline ends. CDR3 sequence: CASSRSRSLNEQYF. The CDR3 coding sequence is TGCGCCAGCAGCCGGTCGAGGTCCCTGAACGAGCAGTACTTC.

In its sample, this clone was seen a few times. The CDR3 DNA follows: TGTGCCAGCACTCTAGTCCCCAAAGCGGGACTGGGGACAAATGAGCAGTTCTTC. This encodes CASTLVPKAGLGTNEQFF. V and J are TRBV9 and TRBJ2-1; D possibly corresponds to TRBD2 (7 bases). CDR1 is SGDLS, CDR2 YYNGEE, per germline. V was pared by 6 bases and J by 7 bases, with 29 bases between. The CDR3 spans 18 residues.